One and the same sample provided the 3 T cell receptor beta chains below, sequenced in a study of blood T cells in healthy people across ages. Next came a second PCR, run for about 7 to 12 cycles, which used a sample-barcoded 5' primer along with a J-beta primer mix. In TCRdb, the 5' RACE reads were re-called with MiXCR into one record per CDR3 protein. The sample records roughly 560,000 distinct CDR3 sequences, 24% being singletons. This same sample was also taken into another study, of T cells of mothers and their children.

Source material: blood. These receptors were obtained from a boy aged 5-17 years in good health.

This clonotype was seen only a few times. This chain links TRBV28 with TRBJ2-1; 7 bases line up with TRBD2. This CDR3 contains 11 residues. Germline CDR1 is MDHEN and CDR2 is SYDVKM. V shed 4 bases and J 12 bases; nucleotides not matched to a gene: 3. CDR3 residues: CASSSRTRQFF. CDR3 DNA sequence: TGTGCCAGCAGTTCCCGGACTAGGCAGTTCTTC.

The V and J genes are TRBV5-5 and TRBJ1-4; D is ambiguous. Germline-derived CDR1 and CDR2 are SGHKS and YYEKEE (reference sequence). Trimming cost V 1 base and J 4 bases, with 14 bases left between them. This CDR3 is built from 16 residues. The CDR3 reads CASSLLPRAHNEKLFF. CDR3 sequence (DNA): TGTGCCAGCAGCTTGCTCCCACGGGCCCATAATGAAAAACTGTTTTTT.

This chain joins TRBV27 and TRBJ1-2; D is possibly TRBD1 (5 bases). This CDR3 region has 15 residues. Trimming took 5 bases from V and 2 from J, leaving 15 bases between them. Germline-derived CDR1 and CDR2 are MNHEY and SMNVEV (reference sequence). This chain's CDR3 is CASSLRMAGNYGYTF. Written as DNA, the CDR3 is TGTGCCAGCAGTCTTCGTATGGCAGGGAACTATGGCTACACCTTC.